Listed below are T cell receptor beta chains from one sample, sequenced in a study of blood T cell repertoires in COVID-19. TCRdb's table, derived via immunoSEQ multiplex PCR, lists solely in-frame clones and lacks some. The sample holds over 95,000 clones; about 87% are singletons and the top ten take approximately 4.5%. Source material: peripheral blood. These receptors were collected from a woman between 45 and 60 years old with acute or convalescent COVID-19. CDR3s include the opening cysteine and the closing phenylalanine or tryptophan. The order of the fields is J gene, V gene, D gene, clone size, CDR3 DNA, CDR3 protein. D genes are given only for firm matches. Clone size is not always given. Where it is, it says once, few, many or a class for expanded clones.

J: TRBJ2-7; V: TRBV5-1; D: TRBD1; size: NA; DNA: TGCGCCAGCAGCTTGGGGACAGGGGGCGTATACGAGCAGTACTTC; CDR3: CASSLGTGGVYEQYF
J: TRBJ2-3; V: TRBV30; D: TRBD2; size: NA; DNA: TGTGCCTATATAGCGGGAGTTGGGACAGATACGCAGTATTTT; CDR3: CAYIAGVGTDTQYF
J: TRBJ1-2; V: TRBV9; D: NA; size: NA; DNA: TGTGCCAGCAGCGTAGACGGGGGGCAAGGGTATGGCTACACCTTC; CDR3: CASSVDGGQGYGYTF
J: TRBJ2-7; V: TRBV10-1; D: TRBD2; size: NA; DNA: TGCGCCAGCAGTGATCGGAGCGGGGAGAGACGGGAGCAGTACTTC; CDR3: CASSDRSGERREQYF
J: TRBJ2-5; V: TRBV28; D: NA; size: NA; DNA: TGTGCCAGCAGTCAGATGGGGGGAACACAAGAGACCCAGTACTTC; CDR3: CASSQMGGTQETQYF
J: TRBJ1-6; V: TRBV28; D: NA; size: NA; DNA: TGTGCCAGCAAAATGACAGCCTCCCCCCTCCACTTT; CDR3: CASKMTASPLHF
J: TRBJ2-3; V: TRBV5-1; D: NA; size: NA; DNA: TGCGCCAGCAGCACAGGGCGCACAGATACGCAGTATTTT; CDR3: CASSTGRTDTQYF
J: TRBJ2-1; V: TRBV18; D: TRBD1; size: NA; DNA: TGTGCCAGCTCACCCCGGGACAGGATAAGGAATGAGCAGTTCTTC; CDR3: CASSPRDRIRNEQFF
J: TRBJ1-1; V: TRBV11-2; D: TRBD1; size: few; DNA: TGTGCCAGCAGCCTGACCGGGACAGGGGTGAACACTGAAGCTTTCTTT; CDR3: CASSLTGTGVNTEAFF
J: TRBJ2-5; V: TRBV7-9; D: NA; size: NA; DNA: TGTGCCAGCAGCTTGACTAGTGAAGAGACCCAGTACTTC; CDR3: CASSLTSEETQYF
J: TRBJ2-7; V: TRBV27; D: TRBD2; size: NA; DNA: TGTGCCAGCAGTCCGGGACTAGCGGGAGGGCTCGGGCAGTACTTC; CDR3: CASSPGLAGGLGQYF
J: TRBJ1-1; V: TRBV5-6; D: NA; size: NA; DNA: TGTGCCAGCAGCTTGTTCTTTGCGGGAACTGAAGCTTTCTTT; CDR3: CASSLFFAGTEAFF
J: TRBJ2-7; V: TRBV28; D: NA; size: NA; DNA: TGTGCCAGCAGACGGGACACCTATTACGAGCAGTACTTC; CDR3: CASRRDTYYEQYF
J: TRBJ1-2; V: TRBV28; D: TRBD1; size: NA; DNA: TGTGCCAGCAGTGGACAGGACTATGGCTACACCTTC; CDR3: CASSGQDYGYTF
J: TRBJ1-3; V: TRBV6-5; D: NA; size: NA; DNA: TGTGCCTCTCAAGGTGCGGGGGGAAACACCATATATTTT; CDR3: CASQGAGGNTIYF
J: TRBJ2-3; V: TRBV7-9; D: TRBD1; size: NA; DNA: TGTGCCAGCAGCTTACTGACAGGGGTCACAGATACGCAGTATTTT; CDR3: CASSLLTGVTDTQYF
J: TRBJ2-7; V: TRBV6-1; D: NA; size: NA; DNA: TGTGCCAGCAGTGATTGGGCCCTTATCTCCTACGAGCAGTACTTC; CDR3: CASSDWALISYEQYF
J: TRBJ1-4; V: TRBV6-5; D: NA; size: NA; DNA: TGTGCCAGCAACATGGGCAGAGAAAAACTGTTTTTT; CDR3: CASNMGREKLFF
J: TRBJ1-3; V: TRBV5-1; D: TRBD1; size: NA; DNA: TGCGCCAGCAGCTTGGGGGCAGGGGGCTCTGGAAACACCATATATTTT; CDR3: CASSLGAGGSGNTIYF
J: TRBJ2-5; V: TRBV7-9; D: TRBD1; size: NA; DNA: TGTGCCAGCAGCTTAAGTTATTCCGGGACAGGGGCAGCGAGAGAGACCCAGTACTTC; CDR3: CASSLSYSGTGAARETQYF
J: TRBJ1-1; V: TRBV4-3; D: NA; size: once; DNA: TGCGCCAGCAGCCAAGTACGCGGGACTGAAGCTTTCTTT; CDR3: CASSQVRGTEAFF
J: TRBJ1-5; V: TRBV11-2; D: NA; size: NA; DNA: TGTGCCAGCAGTCCCAATCGGGGGTTCCAGCCCCAGCATTTT; CDR3: CASSPNRGFQPQHF
J: TRBJ1-2; V: TRBV6-4; D: TRBD1; size: NA; DNA: TGTGCCAGCAGTACCGGGACAGGGATTGTCTATGGCTACACCTTC; CDR3: CASSTGTGIVYGYTF
J: TRBJ1-3; V: TRBV5-4; D: TRBD1; size: NA; DNA: TGTGCCAGCAGCTCCGACAGGGGTTTTTCAGGAAACACCATATATTTT; CDR3: CASSSDRGFSGNTIYF
J: TRBJ2-1; V: TRBV19; D: NA; size: NA; DNA: TGTGCCAGTAGTATAGGCACGGAGAGCTCCTACAATGAGCAGTTCTTC; CDR3: CASSIGTESSYNEQFF
J: TRBJ2-1; V: TRBV19; D: TRBD2; size: NA; DNA: TGTGCCAGTAGGACAGCGGGACTGCAAAATGAGCAGTTCTTC; CDR3: CASRTAGLQNEQFF
J: TRBJ1-2; V: TRBV3-1/TRBV3-2; D: TRBD1; size: NA; DNA: TGTGCCAGCAGCCACCCTCTAGGACAGGGATATGGCTACACCTTC; CDR3: CASSHPLGQGYGYTF
J: TRBJ1-1; V: TRBV19; D: NA; size: once; DNA: TGTGCCAGTAACCTTTGGGGACAACCGAACACTGAAGCTTTCTTT; CDR3: CASNLWGQPNTEAFF
J: TRBJ2-1; V: TRBV9; D: TRBD2; size: once; DNA: TGTGCCAGCAGCGCAAGCACAGGACTAGCGGGAGGGCCACCCTACAATGAGCAGTTCTTC; CDR3: CASSASTGLAGGPPYNEQFF
J: TRBJ2-1; V: TRBV13; D: NA; size: NA; DNA: TGTGCCAGCAGCTTAGTAGGGGTTTACAATGAGCAGTTCTTC; CDR3: CASSLVGVYNEQFF
J: TRBJ2-6; V: TRBV6-2/TRBV6-3; D: NA; size: NA; DNA: TGTGCCAGCAGCCCTAGGGGGAAGGCTGGGGCCAACGTCCTGACTTTC; CDR3: CASSPRGKAGANVLTF
J: TRBJ2-1; V: TRBV27; D: TRBD2; size: NA; DNA: TGTGCCAGCAGTTCCGGACTAGCGGTATACAATGAGCAGTTCTTC; CDR3: CASSSGLAVYNEQFF
J: TRBJ2-2; V: TRBV6-4; D: NA; size: NA; DNA: TGTGCCAGCAGTGACCCTCGCGGGGAGCTGTTTTTT; CDR3: CASSDPRGELFF
J: TRBJ2-1; V: TRBV3-1/TRBV3-2; D: NA; size: NA; DNA: TGTGCCAGCAGCCAAGTTACGGGGAGGATAGAGCAGTTCTTC; CDR3: CASSQVTGRIEQFF
J: TRBJ2-1; V: TRBV7-9; D: NA; size: NA; DNA: TGTGCCAGCAGCCTAGTCCTTTGGACTCGTATCTACAATGAGCAGTTCTTC; CDR3: CASSLVLWTRIYNEQFF
J: TRBJ2-3; V: TRBV7-3; D: TRBD1; size: NA; DNA: TGTGCCAGCAGTCTTACAGGGGGGACAGATACGCAGTATTTT; CDR3: CASSLTGGTDTQYF
J: TRBJ1-1; V: TRBV24-1; D: NA; size: once; DNA: TGTGCCACCAGTAACGGGTTAACTGAAGCTTTCTTT; CDR3: CATSNGLTEAFF
J: TRBJ2-2; V: TRBV4-2; D: NA; size: NA; DNA: TGTGCCAGCAGCCCCAAGGGCCAGGGGAACACCGGGGAGCTGTTTTTT; CDR3: CASSPKGQGNTGELFF
J: TRBJ2-6; V: TRBV7-9; D: NA; size: NA; DNA: TGTGCCAGCAGCTTAGGTCCCCTCTCTGGGGCCAACGTCCTGACTTTC; CDR3: CASSLGPLSGANVLTF
J: TRBJ1-5; V: TRBV6-1; D: NA; size: NA; DNA: TGTGCCAGCAGTGATCCGACAGGAAGGGGTCAGCCCCAGCATTTT; CDR3: CASSDPTGRGQPQHF
J: TRBJ2-1; V: TRBV9; D: NA; size: NA; DNA: TGTGCCAGCAGCGCTGGGTTGGACACGCGGGGCTTGGGGAATGAGCAGTTCTTC; CDR3: CASSAGLDTRGLGNEQFF